A single sample gave rise to the 20 T cell receptor beta chains below, sequenced in a study of monozygotic twins with inflammatory bowel disease. TCRdb reprocessed the 5' RACE reads, keeping one entry per CDR3 protein, no DNA. The sample spans approximately 330,000 distinct CDR3 sequences; the ten largest clones claim 2% to 2.5%. Sequences were obtained from blood. The receptors were sampled from a human donor with ulcerative colitis or Crohn's disease, or a healthy co-twin of an affected twin (not recorded which).

The chain couples TRBV6-5 to TRBJ2-4; lacking DNA, the TRBD1 call made by TCRdb goes unchecked. Germline V gene sequence: CDR1 MNHEY, CDR2 SVGAGI. This CDR3 region has 15 residues. The CDR3: CASSSTELAKNMQYF.

The chain has TRBV15 and TRBJ2-1; the D gene TCRdb calls, TRBD2, cannot be checked with no DNA. The CDR3 has 15 amino acids. CDR1 is LNHNV, CDR2 YYDKDF, per germline (reference sequence). This CDR3 is CATSGLSGIRNEQFF.

The CDR3 sequence is CASSQMNQPQHF. The chain is built from TRBV4-1 and TRBJ1-5. The CDR3 length is 12 residues. Germline CDR1 and CDR2: MGHRA and YSYEKL.

The rearrangement joins TRBV3-1 to TRBJ2-1; TCRdb names TRBD1, which stays unverified in the absence of DNA. The CDR3 sequence is 18 residues long. Germline-derived CDR1 and CDR2 are LGHDT and YNNKEL (reference sequence). The CDR3 reads CASSQDTLGTGRNNEQFF.

The genes are TRBV11-2 and TRBJ2-5; as DNA is missing, the TRBD1 call by TCRdb cannot be tested. The CDR3 is 16 residues long. Germline values: CDR1 SGHAT, CDR2 FQNNGV. This CDR3 is CASSLVGPDPQETQYF.

The rearrangement links TRBV5-1 to TRBJ2-1. The length of the CDR3 is 12 residues. Germline CDR1 reads SGHRS; CDR2 reads YFSETQ. CDR3 residues: CANSLVGNEQFF. Using reference TRBV5-1 and TRBJ2-1 for the parts outside the CDR3, the full variable domain is KAGVTQTPRYLIKTRGQQVTLSCSPISGHRSVSWYQQTPGQGLQFLFEYFSETQRNKGNFPGRFSGRQFSNSRSEMNVSTLELGDSALYLCANSLVGNEQFFGPGTRLTVL.

This chain connects TRBV20-1 to TRBJ2-7; TCRdb returns TRBD1, unconfirmable since there is no DNA. CDR1 DFQATT and CDR2 SNEGSKA come from the germline V gene (reference sequence). The CDR3 runs to 16 residues. CDR3: CSAKPSDRGFTYEQYF.

V and J are TRBV24-1 and TRBJ2-3; TCRdb selects TRBD2, and the lack of DNA leaves this call unchecked. CDR3 size: 16 residues. Germline CDR1 reads KGHDR; CDR2 reads SFDVKD. CDR3: CATSETSGKSPDTQYF.

The chain uses TRBV20-1 and TRBJ2-3; TCRdb names TRBD2, which stays unverified in the absence of DNA. Germline loops: CDR1 DFQATT, CDR2 SNEGSKA (reference sequence). This CDR3 region has 13 residues. The CDR3 sequence: CSATDYRTDTQYF.

The chain couples TRBV4-1 to TRBJ2-7; TCRdb calls TRBD1, which cannot be checked without DNA. Germline values: CDR1 MGHRA, CDR2 YSYEKL. The CDR3 contains 21 residues. CDR3 amino acids: CASSPRSAGTGFRIPGYEQYF.

The V gene is TRBV20-1, the J gene TRBJ2-1; TCRdb calls TRBD2, which cannot be checked without DNA. In germline, CDR1 is DFQATT, CDR2 SNEGSKA (reference sequence). This CDR3 spans 17 amino acids. The CDR3 sequence is CSARTTISGGSYNEQFF.

This CDR3 is CSASDYPASYNEQFF. The J gene is TRBJ2-1, the V gene TRBV20-1; TCRdb's assignment of TRBD1 cannot be checked, as there is no DNA. Per germline, CDR1 DFQATT and CDR2 SNEGSKA (reference sequence). This CDR3 has 15 amino acids.

The V call is TRBV20-1, the J call TRBJ2-1; TCRdb proposes TRBD2, but this gene call is untestable without DNA. Germline V gene data show CDR1 as DFQATT and CDR2 as SNEGSKA (reference sequence). The CDR3 is 15 residues long. The CDR3 is CSAVPQGGIVDEQFF.

This chain joins TRBV7-3 and TRBJ2-6; no DNA is available, so the TRBD1 call from TCRdb remains unchecked. Germline CDR1 is SGHTA and CDR2 is FQGTGA. The CDR3 is 16 residues long. CDR3 sequence: CASSLGHSSGANVLTF. Variable domain in full (rest from reference TRBV7-3 and TRBJ2-6): GAGVSQTPSNKVTEKGKYVELRCDPISGHTALYWYRQSLGQGPEFLIYFQGTGAADDSGLPNDRFFAVRPEGSVSTLKIQRTERGDSAVYLCASSLGHSSGANVLTFGAGSRLTVL.

CDR3 protein: CASSLGGGSDTQYF. The rearrangement links TRBV7-3 to TRBJ2-3; TCRdb's D call, TRBD2, is unchecked because there is no DNA. Germline V gives CDR1 SGHTA, CDR2 FQGTGA. The CDR3 extends over 14 amino acids.

The gene calls are TRBV5-1 and TRBJ2-7; TCRdb gives TRBD1 as the D gene, but with no DNA this cannot be confirmed. Looked up from germline, CDR1 is SGHRS and CDR2 is YFSETQ. This CDR3 is built from 12 residues. The CDR3 protein is CASSLDRDEQYF.

The genes are TRBV20-1 and TRBJ2-5; as DNA is missing, the TRBD2 call by TCRdb cannot be tested. The V gene's germline CDR1 is DFQATT and CDR2 SNEGSKA (reference sequence). This CDR3 spans 14 amino acids. The CDR3: CSAPRGGSGETQYF.

J is TRBJ1-2 and V is TRBV5-1. Germline V lookup: CDR1 SGHRS, CDR2 YFSETQ. CDR3 length equals 12 residues. CDR3 sequence: CASSLDEYGYTF.

The genes are TRBV7-9 and TRBJ2-1; TCRdb returns TRBD1, unconfirmable since there is no DNA. CDR3 length: 15 residues. In germline, CDR1 is SEHNR, CDR2 FQNEAQ (reference sequence). CDR3 residues: CASSSGTTDYSEQFF.

V is TRBV3-1 and J is TRBJ1-1; TCRdb gives TRBD1 as the D gene, but with no DNA this cannot be confirmed. The CDR3 has 15 residues. Germline-derived CDR1 and CDR2 are LGHDT and YNNKEL (reference sequence). Here the CDR3 reads CASSQGQWGSAEAFF.